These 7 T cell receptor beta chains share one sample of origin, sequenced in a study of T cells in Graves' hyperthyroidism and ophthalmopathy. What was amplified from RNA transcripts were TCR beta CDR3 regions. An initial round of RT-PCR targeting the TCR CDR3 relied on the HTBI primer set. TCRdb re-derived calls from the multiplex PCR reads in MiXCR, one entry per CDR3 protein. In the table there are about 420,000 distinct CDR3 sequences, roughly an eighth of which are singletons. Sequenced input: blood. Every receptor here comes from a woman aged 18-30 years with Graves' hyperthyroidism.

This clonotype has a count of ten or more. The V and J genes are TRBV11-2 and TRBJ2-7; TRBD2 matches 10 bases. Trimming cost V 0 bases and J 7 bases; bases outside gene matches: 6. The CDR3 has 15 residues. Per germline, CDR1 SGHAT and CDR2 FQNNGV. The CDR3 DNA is TGTGCCAGCAGCTTAGATTTAGCGGGAGGAGGGGAGCAGTACTTC. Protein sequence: CASSLDLAGGGEQYF.

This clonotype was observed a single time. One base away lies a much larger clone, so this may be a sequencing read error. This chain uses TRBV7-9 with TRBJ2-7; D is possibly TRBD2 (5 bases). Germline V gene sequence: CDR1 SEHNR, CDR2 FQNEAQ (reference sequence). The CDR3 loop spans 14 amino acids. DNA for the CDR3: TGTGCCAGCGGCTTAGCGTCACTGTCCTACGAGCAGTACTTC. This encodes CASGLASLSYEQYF.

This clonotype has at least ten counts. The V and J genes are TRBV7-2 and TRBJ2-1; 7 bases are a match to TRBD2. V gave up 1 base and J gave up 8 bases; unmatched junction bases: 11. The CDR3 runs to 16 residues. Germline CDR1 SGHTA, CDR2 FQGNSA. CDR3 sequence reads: CASSLGSGGSGYEQFF. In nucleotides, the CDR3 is TGTGCCAGCAGCTTAGGGTCTGGCGGGAGCGGCTATGAGCAGTTCTTC.

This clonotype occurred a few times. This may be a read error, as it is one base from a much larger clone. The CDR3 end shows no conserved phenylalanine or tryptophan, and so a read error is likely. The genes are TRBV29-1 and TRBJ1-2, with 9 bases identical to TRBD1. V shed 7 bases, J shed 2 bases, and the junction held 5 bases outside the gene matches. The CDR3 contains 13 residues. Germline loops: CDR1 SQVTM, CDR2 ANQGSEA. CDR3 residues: CSAPGQGNYGYTL. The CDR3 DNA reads TGCAGCGCCCCGGGACAGGGAAACTATGGCTACACCCTC.

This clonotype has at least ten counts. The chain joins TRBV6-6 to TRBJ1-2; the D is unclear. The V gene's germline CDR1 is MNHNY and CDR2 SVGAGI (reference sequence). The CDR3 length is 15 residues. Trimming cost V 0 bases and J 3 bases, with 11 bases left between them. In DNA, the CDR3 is TGTGCCAGCAGTTACTCTCTTGGAGGTGACTATGGCTACACCTTC. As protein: CASSYSLGGDYGYTF.

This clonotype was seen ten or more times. The CDR3 DNA sequence: TGTGCCAGCAGCCAAGTAGGGGTGGTCTACGAGCAGTACTTC. Translating it yields CASSQVGVVYEQYF. The V gene is TRBV3-1, the J gene TRBJ2-7; maybe TRBD1 (5 bases). CDR3 size: 14 residues. V was shortened by 1 base and J by 3 bases, with 10 bases between the two germline ends. CDR1 is LGHDT and CDR2 is YNNKEL in the germline V gene (reference sequence).

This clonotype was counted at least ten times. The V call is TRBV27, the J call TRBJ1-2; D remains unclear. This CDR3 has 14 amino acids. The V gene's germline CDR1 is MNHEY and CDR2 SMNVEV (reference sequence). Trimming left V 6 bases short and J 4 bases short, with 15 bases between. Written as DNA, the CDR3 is TGTGCCAGCAGCCCGGCCGGGAGCGGCTATGGCTACACCTTC. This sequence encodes CASSPAGSGYGYTF.